These T cell receptor beta chains were read from a single sample in a study of OX40 agonist ivuxolimab in advanced cancers. Only in-frame clones appear in the TCRdb table, and some are missing; sequencing was by immunoSEQ multiplex PCR. This sample yields about 53,000 clones, of which roughly nine tenths are seen a single time; roughly 11% belongs to the top ten. Specimen: CD4+ or CD8+ T cells sorted from blood, collected in a trial of the OX40 agonist ivuxolimab. The receptors come from an adult with an advanced solid tumor such as melanoma, head and neck, liver or kidney cancer. The CDR3 runs from the conserved cysteine through the conserved F or W. The D gene is left open where the match is weak. For some rows the clone size is stated as once, few or many, or as a class when expanded; others skip it.

V gene,clone size,J gene,D gene,CDR3 DNA,CDR3 protein
TRBV6-1,-,TRBJ2-3,TRBD2,TGTGCCAGCAGTGAAGGGAACTTACTAGCGGGAATCACAGATACGCAGTATTTT,CASSEGNLLAGITDTQYF
TRBV4-2,few,TRBJ2-7,TRBD2,TGTGCCAGCAGCCAAAAAAGCGGGGTAGACGAGCAGTACTTC,CASSQKSGVDEQYF
TRBV9,-,TRBJ1-1,TRBD1,TGTGCCAGCAGCGTAGGTATATCAGGGGGCAGGGAGAACACTGAAGCTTTCTTT,CASSVGISGGRENTEAFF
TRBV6-5,-,TRBJ2-5,-,TGTGCCAGCAGTTACCGGTCCCGGCAAGAGACCCAGTACTTC,CASSYRSRQETQYF
TRBV6-6,-,TRBJ1-1,-,TGTGCCAGCAGCACCCGAGGTCTCGACACTGAAGCTTTCTTT,CASSTRGLDTEAFF
TRBV7-2,-,TRBJ2-3,-,TGTGCCAGCAGCCAGACCACTAGCACAGATACGCAGTATTTT,CASSQTTSTDTQYF
TRBV4-1,-,TRBJ2-5,-,TGCGCCAGCAGCCAAGATATGACGGAAGAGACCCAGTACTTC,CASSQDMTEETQYF
TRBV2,once,TRBJ2-1,-,TGTGCCAGCGGGGACCTACTCCAGCAGTTCTTC,CASGDLLQQFF
TRBV7-2,few,TRBJ2-3,-,TGTGCCAGCAGCTCTTACACAGATACGCAGTATTTT,CASSSYTDTQYF
TRBV14,-,TRBJ2-5,TRBD1,TGTGCCAGCAGCCAACTTGGCCGGGACAGTATTATCCAAGAGACCCAGTACTTC,CASSQLGRDSIIQETQYF